This TCR beta chain was observed in a study of cytomegalovirus exposure and HLA in healthy donors. Trimming took 2 bases from V and 7 from J, leaving 14 bases between them. The CDR3 consists of 15 residues. Germline CDR1 and CDR2: SGHTA and FQGNSA. 13 Jbeta primers and 60 Vbeta primers were used for the PCR. The table came from immunoSEQ multiplex PCR; TCRdb's copy has only in-frame clones and leaves some out. Of some 120,000 clones in the sample, 80% to 90% were seen once. The clonotype originates from a male donor in good health and CMV-seropositive. The chain employs TRBV7-2 and TRBJ1-4; D is ambiguous. The sample comprised PBMCs. The CDR3 DNA is TGTGCCAGCAGCTTAAGGTCAGGAATGGTTGAAAAACTGTTTTTT. It is translated as CASSLRSGMVEKLFF.